The 15 T cell receptor beta chains reported below all come from one sample, sequenced in a study of blood T cell repertoires in COVID-19. The data were produced by immunoSEQ multiplex PCR, yet TCRdb's version contains in-frame clones alone and is incomplete. Of some 58,000 clones in the sample, about 77% are singletons; the top ten hold 25% to 40%. Sequencing input: peripheral blood. These receptors were obtained from a human donor in a cohort sampled during active COVID-19.

Ten or more counts support this clone. This chain links TRBV11-2 with TRBJ2-5; D gene uncertain. The CDR3 totals 12 residues. Trimming pared 4 bases from V and 2 bases from J, leaving 5 bases between. CDR1 SGHAT and CDR2 FQNNGV come from the germline V gene. This CDR3 is CASSSYQETQYF. The CDR3 nucleotides read TGTGCCAGCAGCTCCTATCAAGAGACCCAGTACTTC.

This chain joins TRBV5-1 and TRBJ2-1; 8 bases align to TRBD1. Germline CDR1 reads SGHRS; CDR2 reads YFSETQ. This CDR3 has 12 residues. With 2 bases clipped from V and 16 bases from J, the junction kept 8 bases outside the gene matches. In DNA form, the CDR3 reads TGCGCCAGCAGCTTACCGGGACAGGAGAATTTCTTC. It is translated as CASSLPGQENFF.

V is TRBV2 and J is TRBJ2-1; D is unclear. V was shortened by 6 bases and J by 0 bases, with 12 bases between the two germline ends. Per the germline V gene, CDR1 is SNHLY and CDR2 is FYNNEI. The CDR3 contains 15 residues. Written as DNA, the CDR3 is TGTGCCAGCAGCGATTCAGCGAGCTCCTACAATGAGCAGTTCTTC. Translation gives CASSDSASSYNEQFF.

This clone was seen only a few times. The chain links TRBV5-1 to TRBJ2-1, with 11 bases lining up with TRBD2. This CDR3 has 15 amino acids. The J segment lost 8 bases and the V segment lost 0 bases, leaving 4 bases of the junction unmatched. Germline-derived CDR1 and CDR2 are SGHRS and YFSETQ. The CDR3 nucleotides read TGCGCCAGCAGCTTGGTAGCGGGAGGGCCCCATGAGCAGTTCTTC. Translating gives CASSLVAGGPHEQFF.

V and J are TRBV19 and TRBJ2-1; D might be TRBD2 (6 bases). The CDR3 extends over 14 amino acids. Germline CDR1 LNHDA, CDR2 SQIVND (reference sequence). V lost 8 bases and J lost 0, with 11 bases in between. For the CDR3, the DNA is TGTGCCAGTGACGCGGGGAGCTCCTACAATGAGCAGTTCTTC. This codes for CASDAGSSYNEQFF. Variable domain in full (rest from reference TRBV19 and TRBJ2-1): DGGITQSPKYLFRKEGQNVTLSCEQNLNHDAMYWYRQDPGQGLRLIYYSQIVNDFQKGDIAEGYSVSREKKESFPLTVTSAQKNPTAFYLCASDAGSSYNEQFFGPGTRLTVL.

The genes are TRBV25-1 and TRBJ2-3; D is possibly TRBD1 (5 bases). The CDR3 loop spans 13 amino acids. Germline V gene sequence: CDR1 MGHDK, CDR2 SYGVNS. Trimming took off 7 bases at V and 2 bases at J, with 10 bases between the two ends. CDR3 in amino acids: CASTGQNTDTQYF. The CDR3 coding sequence is TGTGCCAGCACCGGACAAAACACAGATACGCAGTATTTT.

The rearrangement joins TRBV7-3 to TRBJ2-5; a weak D match, TRBD1 (6 bases). Per germline, CDR1 SGHTA and CDR2 FQGTGA. V lost 5 bases, J lost 4 bases, and 11 bases lay in between. There are 13 residues in the CDR3. CDR3 sequence (DNA): TGTGCCAGCAGCGCAGGGGTAAGAGAGACCCAGTACTTC. Translation gives CASSAGVRETQYF.

The chain is built from TRBV29-1 and TRBJ2-2; 11 bases match TRBD2. The CDR3 has 17 amino acids. Germline V gene sequence: CDR1 SQVTM, CDR2 ANQGSEA. Trimming cost V 2 bases and J 6 bases; bases outside gene matches: 11. CDR3 sequence reads: CSVEIAGGAVFAGELFF. DNA for the CDR3: TGCAGCGTTGAAATAGCGGGAGGGGCGGTGTTCGCCGGGGAGCTGTTTTTT.

This clone was seen only once. The rearrangement uses TRBV6-1 and TRBJ2-7, with a tentative D call TRBD2 (6 bases). Trimming stripped 6 bases from V and 6 bases from J, with 15 bases between. Looked up from germline, CDR1 is MNHNS and CDR2 is SASEGT. The CDR3 covers 13 residues. The DNA of the CDR3 is TGTGCCAGCAGCCCTGGAGGGCTCGGCGAGCAGTACTTC. Amino acid sequence: CASSPGGLGEQYF.

This clone appeared a single time. The rearrangement joins TRBV28 to TRBJ2-7, with a weak D call TRBD2 (5 bases). This CDR3 is built from 14 residues. Germline V gene lookup returns CDR1 MDHEN and CDR2 SYDVKM. V lost 5 bases and J 5 bases, leaving 16 bases between the germline ends. The CDR3 is CASSTQTIYNEQYF. The CDR3 coding sequence is TGTGCCAGCAGTACTCAGACTATTTACAACGAGCAGTACTTC.

CDR3: CATSDRDVYTF. The CDR3 DNA is TGTGCCACCAGTGATCGGGATGTCTACACCTTC. The chain is built from TRBV24-1 and TRBJ1-2; no clear D. This CDR3 spans 11 amino acids. Trimming shortened V by 3 bases and J by 10 bases, and 8 bases separated the two germline ends. Germline values: CDR1 KGHDR, CDR2 SFDVKD.

The chain combines TRBV5-1 with TRBJ2-3; D is possibly TRBD2 (5 bases). The CDR3 consists of 15 residues. Germline CDR1 and CDR2: SGHRS and YFSETQ. V was trimmed by 0 bases and J by 0 bases, leaving 8 bases between them. CDR3 residues: CASSLVPGSTDTQYF. The CDR3 coding sequence is TGCGCCAGCAGCTTGGTGCCGGGGAGCACAGATACGCAGTATTTT. The full variable domain, completed using reference TRBV5-1 and TRBJ2-3, is KAGVTQTPRYLIKTRGQQVTLSCSPISGHRSVSWYQQTPGQGLQFLFEYFSETQRNKGNFPGRFSGRQFSNSRSEMNVSTLELGDSALYLCASSLVPGSTDTQYFGPGTRLTVL.

The chain is built from TRBV15 and TRBJ1-2; D gene ambiguous. Per the germline V gene, CDR1 is LNHNV and CDR2 is YYDKDF (reference sequence). Trimming took 5 bases from V and 2 from J, leaving 15 bases between them. The CDR3 length is 15 residues. For the CDR3, the DNA is TGTGCCACCAGCTCACAACGAGGCCTAAACTATGGCTACACCTTC. Protein product: CATSSQRGLNYGYTF.

V gene TRBV7-9 combines with J gene TRBJ2-4; 7 nucleotides line up with TRBD1. V was pared by 5 bases and J by 9 bases, with 4 bases of the junction left unmatched. The CDR3 totals 12 residues. The germline gives CDR1 SEHNR, CDR2 FQNEAQ (reference sequence). CDR3 protein: CASSLDRAIQYF. DNA of the CDR3: TGTGCCAGCAGCCTAGACAGGGCCATTCAGTACTTC. Full variable domain (missing parts from reference TRBV7-9 and TRBJ2-4): DTGVSQNPRHKITKRGQNVTFRCDPISEHNRLYWYRQTLGQGPEFLTYFQNEAQLEKSRLLSDRFSAERPKGSFSTLEIQRTEQGDSAMYLCASSLDRAIQYFGAGTRLSVL.

This clone was seen a single time. The rearrangement joins TRBV11-3 to TRBJ2-2; D may be TRBD2 (5 bases). The CDR3 covers 14 residues. V was shortened by 2 bases and J by 7 bases, with 11 bases between the two germline ends. The germline CDR1 and CDR2 sequences are SGHNT and YENEEA. The CDR3, as DNA: TGTGCCAGCAGCTTATTGAGGGAAGGCGGGGAGCTGTTTTTT. Protein product: CASSLLREGGELFF.